What follows is one T cell receptor (beta chain) and its context. Its target is not known. Trimming removed 3 bases from V and 0 bases from J, with 5 bases in between. This CDR3 is 14 amino acids long. This record belongs to a study of T cell repertoires in cytomegalovirus infection. In the study overall: CMV infection together with matching HLA type was indicated by public TCR beta signatures.

Study findings and constraints: What dominated the ex vivo response were HLA-C-restricted CMV-specific TCR beta clonotypes. Of the TCR beta families, the public ones yielded a cumulative frequency that identified carriers of CMV plus the relevant HLA.

Using its own MiXCR run on the reads, TCRdb lists one record per CDR3 protein. Here the sample spans some 300,000 distinct CDR3 sequences, under 20% being singletons. The sequenced sample was PBMCs. The V and J genes are TRBV12-3 or TRBV12-4 and TRBJ2-2; D remains unclear. The source is a human donor in good health (CMV status not recorded). Some clones in this sample may be carry-over from other donors' samples. In DNA form, the CDR3 reads TGTGCCAGCAGTTTTTTTTCGAACACCGGGGAGCTGTTTTTT. It encodes CASSFFSNTGELFF.